This T cell receptor beta chain comes out of a study of blood T cell repertoires in COVID-19. Across the whole study: Italy, Spain and the United States were the sources of the convalescent and acute COVID-19 samples.

V shed 8 bases and J shed 6 bases, with 22 bases lying between them. The CDR3 length is 15 residues. Germline V gene data show CDR1 as MNHNY and CDR2 as SVGAGI (reference sequence). Produced via immunoSEQ multiplex PCR; TCRdb's table is partial and in-frame only. Of about 250,000 clones in the sample, 87% were seen once. The genes are TRBV6-6 and TRBJ1-1; TRBD1 might be the D (6 bases). Sequencing input: peripheral blood. This TCR derives from a man aged 18 to 29 with active or convalescent COVID-19. CDR3 sequence reads: CASSSPDLRGAEAFF. CDR3 nucleotides: TGTGCCAGCTCATCCCCAGACCTCAGGGGCGCTGAAGCTTTCTTT.